This T cell receptor beta chain appears in the sequencing data of a study of early T cells in non-severe SARS-CoV-2 infection. This clonotype has ten or more counts. V lost 5 bases and J lost 4; bases outside the gene matches: 2. This CDR3 comprises 13 residues. Germline V CDR1 and CDR2: SGHAT, FQNNGV. Unique molecular identifier tags were affixed to discrete cDNA molecules. TCRdb ran MiXCR on the 5' RACE reads and lists one entry per CDR3 protein. Of 70,000 to 90,000 distinct CDR3 sequences listed, about 11% are singletons. The rearrangement joins TRBV11-2 to TRBJ1-5, with 7 bases that match TRBD1. The sample taken for sequencing was whole blood. The source of this sequence is an adult who was a healthcare worker with PCR-confirmed SARS-CoV-2 infection or an uninfected control (not recorded which). The CDR3 nucleotides read TGTGCCAGCAGCGTACAGGGGAATCAGCCCCAGCATTTT. This sequence encodes CASSVQGNQPQHF. Combining the CDR3 with reference TRBV11-2 and TRBJ1-5 gives the whole variable domain EAGVAQSPRYKIIEKRQSVAFWCNPISGHATLYWYQQILGQGPKLLIQFQNNGVVDDSQLPKDRFSAERLKGVDSTLKIQPAKLEDSAVYLCASSVQGNQPQHFGDGTRLSIL.